The 22 T cell receptor beta chains presented below share a single source sample, sequenced in a study of blood T cell repertoires in COVID-19. Profiled with immunoSEQ multiplex PCR; TCRdb holds only in-frame clones, not every one. This table has over 300,000 clones, nearly 90% appearing once. The sequencing input was peripheral blood. The receptors come from a man aged 18-30 years with active or convalescent COVID-19.

The chain uses TRBV7-2 and TRBJ1-2; D is ambiguous. This CDR3 spans 12 amino acids. Germline CDR1 and CDR2: SGHTA and FQGNSA. V gave up 5 bases and J gave up 6 bases, with 10 bases separating them. The CDR3 protein is CASSTYRNGYTF. CDR3 in DNA: TGTGCCAGCAGCACCTACAGAAATGGCTACACCTTC. Supplemented by reference TRBV7-2 and TRBJ1-2, the full variable domain reads GAGVSQSPSNKVTEKGKDVELRCDPISGHTALYWYRQSLGQGLEFLIYFQGNSAPDKSGLPSDRFSAERTGGSVSTLTIQRTQQEDSAVYLCASSTYRNGYTFGSGTRLTVV.

The V gene is TRBV29-1, the J gene TRBJ2-1, with TRBD2 matching over 14 bases. The CDR3 contains 18 residues. The J segment lost 7 bases and the V segment lost 6 bases, leaving 17 bases of the junction unmatched. CDR1 and CDR2 (germline): SQVTM, ANQGSEA. The CDR3 DNA sequence: TGCAGCGTCCCCGCCGGACTAGCGGGGGGCCGGGGGGGTAATGAGCAGTTCTTC. It yields the protein CSVPAGLAGGRGGNEQFF.

V gene TRBV6-4 combines with J gene TRBJ2-1; 7 bases are a match to TRBD2. Trimming cost V 0 bases and J 6 bases; bases outside gene matches: 8. Germline V lookup: CDR1 MRHNA, CDR2 SNTAGT. There are 16 residues in the CDR3. In DNA, the CDR3 is TGTGCCAGCAGTGACTCTATCGGGAGGATTTTCAATGAGCAGTTCTTC. It specifies CASSDSIGRIFNEQFF.

The chain has TRBV11-2 and TRBJ2-4; 7 bases line up with TRBD1. CDR1 is SGHAT and CDR2 is FQNNGV in the germline V gene. Trimming cost V 5 bases and J 3 bases; bases outside gene matches: 7. This CDR3 has 15 residues. This chain's CDR3 is CASSRAGTDKNIQYF. The DNA of the CDR3 is TGTGCCAGCAGCCGCGCAGGGACAGACAAAAACATTCAGTACTTC.

The chain is built from TRBV6-2 or TRBV6-3 and TRBJ2-1; 9 nucleotides match TRBD2. The CDR3 has 14 residues. Germline-derived CDR1 and CDR2 are MNHEY and SVGEGT. The J segment lost 10 bases and the V segment lost 3 bases, leaving 7 bases of the junction unmatched. The CDR3 nucleotides are TGTGCCAGCAGTTATGGAATAGCGGGGGCAGAGCAGTTCTTC. Translation: CASSYGIAGAEQFF.

The chain carries TRBV24-1 and TRBJ1-4; D gene ambiguous. Per the germline V gene, CDR1 is KGHDR and CDR2 is SFDVKD. The CDR3 is 13 residues long. V lost 4 bases and J 7 bases, leaving 9 bases between the germline ends. The CDR3 is CATSDQTGEKLFF. The CDR3 coding sequence is TGTGCCACCAGTGACCAGACGGGTGAAAAACTGTTTTTT.

The chain recombines TRBV18 with TRBJ1-3; D gene ambiguous. This CDR3 is built from 14 residues. V was trimmed by 3 bases and J by 2 bases, leaving 8 bases between them. Germline V gene data show CDR1 as KGHSH and CDR2 as LQKENI. The DNA of the CDR3 is TGTGCCAGCTCACCGCGAGGGACTGGAAACACCATATATTTT. As protein: CASSPRGTGNTIYF.

The chain recombines TRBV6-2 or TRBV6-3 with TRBJ2-5, with D possibly being TRBD1 (6 bases). Per germline, CDR1 MNHEY and CDR2 SVGEGT. CDR3 length equals 14 residues. The V end lost 2 bases, the J end lost 4 bases, and 11 bases lay between the germline ends. The CDR3 DNA sequence: TGTGCCAGCAGTTACACAGGGCTCTCAGAGACCCAGTACTTC. It encodes CASSYTGLSETQYF.

The V gene is TRBV5-6, the J gene TRBJ1-5, with 7 nucleotides matching TRBD1. V shed 3 bases and J 6 bases; nucleotides not matched to a gene: 9. The CDR3 is 15 amino acids. Germline V CDR1 and CDR2: SGHDT, YYEEEE. The CDR3 loop reads CASSSGGKPGQPQHF. Here the CDR3 DNA reads TGTGCCAGCAGCTCAGGGGGTAAGCCGGGTCAGCCCCAGCATTTT.

The chain is built from TRBV6-2 or TRBV6-3 and TRBJ1-5, with D maybe TRBD1 (6 bases). The CDR3 consists of 16 residues. V was pared by 4 bases and J by 0 bases, with 13 bases between. Germline lookup yields CDR1 MNHEY and CDR2 SVGEGT. The CDR3 coding sequence is TGTGCCAGCAGTTCGATCGGGACACATAGCAATCAGCCCCAGCATTTT. Translating gives CASSSIGTHSNQPQHF.

The V and J genes are TRBV28 and TRBJ2-6; TRBD1 might be the D (6 bases). The CDR3 runs 16 residues. V lost 5 bases and J lost 3, with 14 bases in between. Germline CDR1 MDHEN, CDR2 SYDVKM. CDR3 residues: CASSPTRTVGANVLTF. In nucleotides, the CDR3 is TGTGCCAGCAGTCCCACTAGGACAGTTGGGGCCAACGTCCTGACTTTC.

The chain joins TRBV5-5 to TRBJ2-1, with TRBD1 as a possible D gene (6 bases). The CDR3 consists of 13 residues. Trimming pared 1 base from V and 14 bases from J, leaving 16 bases between. Germline CDR1 and CDR2: SGHKS and YYEKEE (reference sequence). The CDR3 bases are TGTGCCAGCAGCTTGTACGTCCAACAGGGCGAGTTCTTC. This sequence encodes CASSLYVQQGEFF.

The chain joins TRBV7-2 to TRBJ1-2, with no clear D. The CDR3 contains 15 residues. V lost 5 bases and J lost 0, with 13 bases in between. The germline gives CDR1 SGHTA, CDR2 FQGNSA. CDR3 amino acids: CASSLNTNTNYGYTF. CDR3 nucleotides: TGTGCCAGCAGCCTCAATACTAACACTAACTATGGCTACACCTTC.

This chain uses TRBV20-1 with TRBJ1-5, with no clear D. This CDR3 is 12 amino acids long. Trimming left V 3 bases short and J 5 bases short, with 8 bases between. Germline lookup yields CDR1 DFQATT and CDR2 SNEGSKA (reference sequence). Here the CDR3 DNA reads TGCAGTGCTAGTCTCCCCGATCAGCCCCAGCATTTT. It codes for CSASLPDQPQHF.

This chain connects TRBV7-3 to TRBJ2-1; TRBD1 is a possible D gene (5 bases). This CDR3 spans 14 amino acids. Germline V gene data show CDR1 as SGHTA and CDR2 as FQGTGA. Between the trimmed V and J ends, which lost 2 bases and 5 bases, there was a span of 10 bases. The CDR3 here is CASSLAGRDNEQFF. The CDR3 nucleotides are TGTGCCAGCAGCTTAGCCGGCAGGGACAATGAGCAGTTCTTC.

This clone was recorded once. J is TRBJ1-2 and V is TRBV5-1, with a possible D match to TRBD1 (5 bases). Germline values: CDR1 SGHRS, CDR2 YFSETQ. Deletions cut 0 bases from V and 9 bases from J, with 21 bases between. There are 16 residues in the CDR3. Here the CDR3 DNA reads TGCGCCAGCAGCTTGGCCGGGAGTGGAGGGGTCTTCCGCTACACCTTC. Amino acids: CASSLAGSGGVFRYTF.

The V and J genes are TRBV29-1 and TRBJ2-5, with a tentative D call TRBD1 (6 bases). CDR1 is SQVTM and CDR2 is ANQGSEA in the germline V gene. The CDR3 consists of 13 residues. Deletions cut 7 bases from V and 3 bases from J, with 15 bases between. The DNA for the CDR3 is TGCAGCGCCGAGGTACCAGGGGAAGAGACCCAGTACTTC. Its protein product is CSAEVPGEETQYF.

The chain links TRBV3-1 (or the pseudogene TRBV3-2) to TRBJ1-1, with D perhaps TRBD1 (6 bases). Between the trimmed V and J ends, which lost 0 bases and 4 bases, there was a span of 15 bases. The CDR3 totals 16 residues. Germline assignment: CDR1 LGHDT and CDR2 YNNKEL (reference sequence). This CDR3 is CASSQESGGVGTEAFF. In DNA, the CDR3 is TGTGCCAGCAGCCAAGAGTCTGGGGGCGTTGGCACTGAAGCTTTCTTT.

The table lists this clone with a count of one. This chain connects TRBV24-1 to TRBJ2-7; no definite D call. Per the germline V gene, CDR1 is KGHDR and CDR2 is SFDVKD. The CDR3 has 13 amino acids. The V and J ends lost 4 bases and 2 bases respectively, with 8 bases between them. CDR3 in DNA: TGTGCCACCAGTGACCAGTTTACCTACGAGCAGTACTTC. It translates to CATSDQFTYEQYF.

The chain couples TRBV7-2 to TRBJ2-3; tentatively, D is TRBD2 (6 bases). The CDR3 spans 17 residues. CDR1 is SGHTA and CDR2 is FQGNSA in the germline V gene. The V and J ends lost 3 bases and 3 bases respectively, with 19 bases between them. CDR3 in DNA: TGTGCCAGCAGCTTTTTGTGGACGGGAGTTCGGACAGATACGCAGTATTTT. Translating it yields CASSFLWTGVRTDTQYF.

The chain links TRBV9 to TRBJ2-2; 12 bases line up with TRBD2. CDR1 is SGDLS, CDR2 YYNGEE, per germline. The trim removed 0 bases at V and 5 bases at J, leaving 2 bases unmatched. The CDR3 covers 16 residues. In nucleotides, the CDR3 is TGTGCCAGCAGCGTAGGACTAGCGGGAGTTACCGGGGAGCTGTTTTTT. Its translation: CASSVGLAGVTGELFF.

The chain employs TRBV7-9 and TRBJ1-2; D remains unclear. The CDR3 extends over 12 amino acids. Germline CDR1 and CDR2: SEHNR and FQNEAQ (reference sequence). Between the trimmed V and J ends, which lost 3 bases and 5 bases, there was a span of 7 bases. The CDR3 bases are TGTGCCAGCAGCTTTTCAGGATATGGCTACACCTTC. Its translation: CASSFSGYGYTF.